The entry below describes one T cell receptor beta chain. Which antigen it targets is not known. This could be a read error, since a much larger clone is one nucleotide away. This entry is derived from a study of breast tumors, draining lymph nodes, adjacent tissues (dated by TCRdb to about 2016). For context, the study as a whole: In breast cancer patients, the study compared the TCR beta repertoires of tumor, adjacent nontumor tissue and axillary lymph nodes. The study aimed to assess the relationships and possible T-cell exchange between tumor, surrounding tissue and draining lymph node repertoires in human breast cancer. Summary of the overall study and its limitations: The similarity between tumor and nontumor tissue repertoires was significantly greater in luminal-like breast cancer than in basal-like breast cancer. The conclusion that tumor T cells originate in lymph nodes was presented as consistent with a hypothesis rather than as directly demonstrated. T-cell repertoire diversity in tumors was found to be lower than in lymph nodes but higher than in nontumor tissue, and preferential V and J gene usage was observed. The data were judged consistent with most tumor T cells deriving from the lymph node and then expanding within tumor tissue.

The data were produced on an Illumina HiSeq 2000. TCR beta chain libraries were generated by multiplex PCR amplification. The amplified TCR beta chain products were analyzed by high-throughput sequencing. The public reads were run again by TCRdb, first through fastp at Q25 and then through MiXCR, and only productive beta chains were kept. Each CDR3 protein gets just one entry, which takes the most common genes and DNA from the rows behind it. Across this sample there are 150,000 to 200,000 distinct CDR3 sequences, with approximately 30% seen only once. Approximately 4.3% of the sample belongs to the ten largest clones. The CDR3, from cysteine to phenylalanine, totals 15 residues. Only the CDR3 region is kept as DNA, spanning 45 bases read in frame from base 1. CDR1 SGHAT and CDR2 FQNNGV are derived from the germline V gene. Between the V and J ends, shortened by 5 bases and 7 bases respectively, the junction contains 15 bases.

Lymph node samples came from the axillary draining lymph nodes of breast cancer patients. Sequenced sample: axillary lymph node tissue. The sequence links TRBV11-2 to TRBJ1-6; no D gene is confidently identified. This receptor was taken from a female donor with breast cancer. Some clones in this sample may be carry-over from other donors' samples. Read as DNA, the sequence is TGTGCCAGCAGCCCTCCCGGGAGGGCGAATTCACCCCTCCACTTT. Protein translation: CASSPPGRANSPLHF.